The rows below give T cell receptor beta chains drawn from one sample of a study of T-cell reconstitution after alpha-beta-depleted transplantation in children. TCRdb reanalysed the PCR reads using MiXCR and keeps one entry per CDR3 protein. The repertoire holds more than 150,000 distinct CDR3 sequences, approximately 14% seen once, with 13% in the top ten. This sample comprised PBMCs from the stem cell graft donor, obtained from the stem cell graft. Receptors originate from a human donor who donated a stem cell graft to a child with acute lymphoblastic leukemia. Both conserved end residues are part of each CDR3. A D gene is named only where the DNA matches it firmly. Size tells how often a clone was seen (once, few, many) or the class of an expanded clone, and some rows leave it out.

CASRVGLAYNEQFF TGTGCCAGCAGAGTGGGACTTGCCTACAATGAGCAGTTCTTC TRBV27 - many TRBJ2-1
CAWTVPGQGGSETQYF TGTGCCTGGACGGTCCCCGGACAGGGTGGTTCAGAGACCCAGTACTTC TRBV30 TRBD1 - TRBJ2-5
CAISDTSHYSYNEQFF TGTGCCATCAGTGATACTAGCCATTACTCCTACAATGAGCAGTTCTTC TRBV10-3 - few TRBJ2-1
CASGQYSGNTIYF TGTGCCAGCGGACAGTACTCTGGAAACACCATATATTTT TRBV3-1 - many TRBJ1-3
CVSRRDPQGNTIYF TGTGTAAGCCGTCGGGACCCCCAAGGAAACACCATATATTTT TRBV11-2 - many TRBJ1-3
CASSLGLAGAKYEQYF TGTGCCAGCAGCTTAGGGCTAGCGGGAGCTAAATACGAGCAGTACTTC TRBV11-2 TRBD2 many TRBJ2-7
CASRPGQGRGGRNIQYF TGTGCCAGCAGACCGGGACAGGGGAGGGGAGGCCGAAACATTCAGTACTTC TRBV12-3/TRBV12-4 TRBD1 many TRBJ2-4
CSARHNEQFF TGCAGTGCCCGCCACAATGAGCAGTTCTTC TRBV20-1 - many TRBJ2-1
CATRTGGTEAFF TGTGCCACCAGGACAGGGGGCACTGAAGCTTTCTTT TRBV2 TRBD1 many TRBJ1-1
CAISFGSNNEQFF TGTGCCATCTCGTTTGGGTCCAACAATGAGCAGTTCTTC TRBV10-3 - many TRBJ2-1
CASSFWRDGDEQFF TGTGCCAGCAGCTTTTGGCGGGATGGCGATGAGCAGTTCTTC TRBV11-3 - - TRBJ2-1
CASSLQGTGDPEAFF TGTGCCAGCAGTCTACAGGGGACAGGGGACCCCGAAGCTTTCTTT TRBV6-6 TRBD1 many TRBJ1-1
CASSMGTRPPNEQFF TGTGCCAGCAGCATGGGGACAAGGCCCCCCAATGAGCAGTTCTTC TRBV12-3/TRBV12-4 - many TRBJ2-1
CASSHRALNEKLFF TGTGCCAGCAGTCACCGGGCCCTTAATGAAAAACTGTTTTTT TRBV2 - - TRBJ1-4
CASSLVHTNTEAFF TGTGCCAGCAGCTTAGTACATACCAACACTGAAGCTTTCTTT TRBV7-9 - many TRBJ1-1
CASSPGYSRDIQYF TGTGCCAGCTCCCCAGGGTATTCCAGGGACATTCAGTACTTC TRBV18 - many TRBJ2-4
CASSPLGGQGANTGELFF TGTGCTAGCAGCCCCTTAGGGGGACAGGGGGCGAACACCGGGGAGCTGTTTTTT TRBV7-7 TRBD1 many TRBJ2-2
CASSLGRGDRPQHF TGTGCCAGCAGTTTAGGCAGGGGAGATCGGCCCCAGCATTTT TRBV12-3/TRBV12-4 - many TRBJ1-5
CASGRDRGYEQYF TGTGCCAGCGGACGGGACAGGGGCTACGAGCAGTACTTC TRBV6-1 TRBD1 many TRBJ2-7
CASSLGVTQYF TGTGCCAGCAGCTTAGGGGTTACCCAGTACTTC TRBV7-9 - few TRBJ2-5
CASSTDPTDTQYF TGTGCCAGCAGCACGGACCCCACAGATACGCAGTATTTT TRBV3-1 - many TRBJ2-3
CSAKSGLAGGVDEQFF TGCAGTGCTAAGTCGGGACTAGCGGGAGGTGTCGATGAGCAGTTCTTC TRBV20-1 TRBD2 few TRBJ2-1
CASSSPFAGAHEQYF TGTGCCAGCAGCTCACCATTCGCGGGAGCCCACGAGCAGTACTTC TRBV7-9 TRBD2 many TRBJ2-7
CASSHGDLLRSNEQFF TGCGCCAGCAGCCACGGGGACCTCCTGAGGAGTAATGAGCAGTTCTTC TRBV5-1 - many TRBJ2-1
CAISTGGANYGYTF TGTGCCATTTCGACAGGGGGCGCTAACTATGGCTACACCTTC TRBV10-3 TRBD1 many TRBJ1-2
CSSQTHGVDNEQFF TGCAGCTCGCAAACCCACGGGGTGGACAATGAGCAGTTCTTC TRBV29-1 - many TRBJ2-1
CASSPTGENVYEQYF TGTGCCAGCAGTCCTACAGGGGAAAACGTCTACGAGCAGTACTTC TRBV6-1 TRBD1 many TRBJ2-7
CSVEPAGGFNEQFF TGCAGCGTTGAGCCAGCGGGAGGCTTCAATGAGCAGTTCTTC TRBV29-1 TRBD2 many TRBJ2-1
CASSHQGLAGVGDEQFF TGTGCCAGCAGCCACCAAGGACTAGCGGGCGTGGGGGATGAGCAGTTCTTC TRBV3-1 TRBD2 many TRBJ2-1
CASRWRAGANVLTF TGTGCCAGCAGGTGGAGGGCTGGGGCCAACGTCCTGACTTTC TRBV27 - - TRBJ2-6
CASSSWVGGPTGELFF TGTGCCAGCAGCTCCTGGGTCGGCGGACCAACCGGGGAGCTGTTTTTT TRBV7-9 - many TRBJ2-2
CASSPDRRGLFF TGTGCCAGCAGTCCAGACAGGCGAGGACTGTTTTTT TRBV28 - many TRBJ1-4
CASRGLAKNTGELFF TGTGCCAGCAGGGGACTAGCGAAAAACACCGGGGAGCTGTTTTTT TRBV2 TRBD2 - TRBJ2-2
CSARDLSLAGGYEQYF TGCAGTGCTAGAGATCTTAGTCTAGCGGGAGGGTACGAGCAGTACTTC TRBV20-1 TRBD2 many TRBJ2-7
CASSVGTGDSETQYF TGTGCCAGCAGCGTAGGGACAGGGGATTCGGAGACCCAGTACTTC TRBV13 TRBD1 many TRBJ2-5
CASSLRREGRSEQFF TGTGCCAGCAGCTTACGGCGGGAGGGCCGGAGTGAGCAGTTCTTC TRBV7-8 TRBD2 - TRBJ2-1
CASSDPRGSTDTQYF TGTGCCAGCAGCGACCCCAGGGGAAGCACAGATACGCAGTATTTT TRBV12-3/TRBV12-4 - - TRBJ2-3
CAWSLTDTQYF TGTGCCTGGAGTCTAACAGATACGCAGTATTTT TRBV30 - few TRBJ2-3
CSAQEVPNTEAFF TGCAGCGCCCAGGAGGTCCCGAACACTGAAGCTTTCTTT TRBV29-1 - many TRBJ1-1
CISTQGGNTEAFF TGCATCTCTACCCAGGGAGGAAACACTGAAGCTTTCTTT TRBV29-1 - many TRBJ1-1
CASSSPGGPSGELFF TGTGCCAGCAGTTCCCCGGGAGGGCCCTCCGGGGAGCTGTTTTTT TRBV6-2/TRBV6-3 TRBD2 many TRBJ2-2
CAIQLGQLISNNEQFF TGTGCCATCCAGTTAGGGCAGCTAATATCAAACAATGAGCAGTTCTTC TRBV6-2/TRBV6-3 - - TRBJ2-1
CASTGQVNYEQYF TGCGCCAGCACAGGACAGGTGAACTACGAGCAGTACTTC TRBV5-1 TRBD1 many TRBJ2-7
CASSQDYRDRGNYGYTF TGTGCCAGCAGCCAAGATTACCGGGACAGGGGGAACTATGGCTACACCTTC TRBV14 TRBD1 few TRBJ1-2
CASSLNPGQGGEKLFF TGTGCCAGCAGCCTCAATCCCGGACAGGGTGGAGAAAAACTGTTTTTT TRBV7-6 TRBD1 - TRBJ1-4
CASSLEADEGEAFF TGCGCCAGCAGCTTGGAAGCCGATGAGGGAGAAGCTTTCTTT TRBV5-1 - many TRBJ1-1
CASSLRGDTQETQYF TGTGCCAGCAGCTTACGTGGGGACACCCAAGAGACCCAGTACTTC TRBV7-8 - many TRBJ2-5
CSARGGSGANYEQYF TGCAGTGCTAGGGGTGGGTCCGGGGCAAACTACGAGCAGTACTTC TRBV20-1 - many TRBJ2-7
CASSLLAGGPSETQYF TGTGCCAGCAGTTTATTGGCGGGAGGGCCTTCGGAGACCCAGTACTTC TRBV12-3/TRBV12-4 TRBD2 many TRBJ2-5
CASTESDRAYEAFF TGTGCCAGCACCGAATCGGACAGGGCGTATGAAGCTTTCTTT TRBV6-1 TRBD1 many TRBJ1-1
CASRPQESYGYTF TGTGCCAGCAGGCCACAGGAGAGCTATGGCTACACCTTC TRBV6-1 - - TRBJ1-2
CASSLEAASTDTQYF TGCGCCAGCAGCTTGGAAGCGGCTAGCACAGATACGCAGTATTTT TRBV5-1 - - TRBJ2-3
CSARATGIAYGYTF TGCAGTGCTAGAGCGACAGGGATCGCCTATGGCTACACCTTC TRBV20-1 TRBD1 - TRBJ1-2
CASSASSGREETQYF TGTGCCAGCAGCGCTTCGAGCGGGAGGGAAGAGACCCAGTACTTC TRBV9 TRBD2 - TRBJ2-5
CASSLDRAGADTQYF TGTGCCAGCAGTCTCGACAGGGCAGGCGCAGATACGCAGTATTTT TRBV6-5 TRBD1 many TRBJ2-3
CAISGPRATVRPGLAKTYEQYF TGTGCCATCAGCGGACCAAGAGCAACAGTACGTCCGGGACTAGCGAAGACCTACGAGCAGTACTTC TRBV10-3 TRBD2 few TRBJ2-7
CASSQGLAEPYEQYF TGTGCCAGCAGCCAAGGACTAGCGGAACCCTACGAGCAGTACTTC TRBV3-1 TRBD2 - TRBJ2-7
CASSPADGTAANEKLFF TGTGCCAGCAGCCCGGCAGATGGAACGGCGGCTAATGAAAAACTGTTTTTT TRBV6-1 - many TRBJ1-4